These 18 T cell receptor beta chains came from one sample sequenced in a study of yellow fever vaccine responses in identical twins (dated by TCRdb to the late 2010s). To prepare the library, RT-PCR was applied. TCRdb names Illumina HiSeq 2500 as the instrument used. The raw public data were reprocessed by TCRdb itself: fastp quality trimming at Q25, MiXCR clonotype calling, in-frame beta chains only. Rows with one shared CDR3 protein collapse into an entry with the most common genes and DNA. The sample table lists approximately 590 distinct CDR3 sequences, under 70% of them with a count of one. The ten largest account for roughly 10% of the sample. Sequenced material: T cells from blood (PBMCs), unsorted or a sorted subset (not recorded which), taken before or after yellow fever vaccination (not recorded which). These receptor sequences come from a female donor who received the yellow fever vaccine.

The J gene is TRBJ2-7, the V gene TRBV7-6, with D possibly matching TRBD2 (6 bases). CDR1 SGHVS and CDR2 FNYEAQ come from the germline V gene. Trimming left V 0 bases short and J 3 bases short, with 6 bases between. The CDR3 totals 13 residues. CDR3 region: CASSLAGGYEQYF. CDR3 nucleotides: TGTGCCAGCAGCTTAGCGGGGGGCTACGAGCAGTACTTC.

This chain connects TRBV28 to TRBJ2-7; 8 bases are shared with TRBD1. This CDR3 has 15 amino acids. Germline CDR1 is MDHEN and CDR2 is SYDVKM. Trimming at V came to 7 bases and at J to 6 bases, leaving 14 bases not matched to a gene. In DNA form, the CDR3 reads TGTGCCAGCACTCCAGGGGGAACAGGGGGTCTCGAGCAGTACTTC. Protein product: CASTPGGTGGLEQYF.

This chain links TRBV15 with TRBJ1-2; no reliable D call. This CDR3 is 14 amino acids long. Germline V gene lookup returns CDR1 LNHNV and CDR2 YYDKDF (reference sequence). V was trimmed by 0 bases and J by 4 bases, leaving 9 bases between them. In DNA, the CDR3 is TGTGCCACCAGCAGAGATCTAACGGGCTATGGCTACACCTTC. It specifies CATSRDLTGYGYTF.

J is TRBJ1-2 and V is TRBV30; D may be TRBD1 (5 bases). There are 14 residues in the CDR3. Deletions cut 0 bases from V and 8 bases from J, with 16 bases between. CDR1 GTSNPN and CDR2 SVGIG come from the germline V gene (reference sequence). The CDR3: CAWSVLGQGGGYTF. CDR3 bases: TGTGCCTGGAGTGTACTTGGGCAGGGCGGGGGCTACACCTTC.

The J gene is TRBJ2-1, the V gene TRBV11-2, with TRBD2 identical over 8 bases. The germline V gene has CDR1 SGHAT and CDR2 FQNNGV. V trimming: 5 bases; J trimming: 0 bases; junction bases outside the gene matches: 3. The CDR3 has 15 amino acids. The CDR3 sequence is CASSPGTSSYNEQFF. The DNA for the CDR3 is TGTGCCAGCAGCCCCGGGACTAGCTCCTACAATGAGCAGTTCTTC.

The chain uses TRBV6-1 and TRBJ1-2, with TRBD1 matching 8 bases. Trimming at V came to 5 bases and at J to 8 bases, leaving 7 bases not matched to a gene. Germline V lookup: CDR1 MNHNS, CDR2 SASEGT. The CDR3 extends over 13 amino acids. CDR3 amino acids: CASSTQGARGYTF. The DNA for the CDR3 is TGTGCCAGCAGTACTCAGGGGGCGCGAGGCTACACCTTC.

The chain joins TRBV11-1 to TRBJ2-3; D uncertain. From germline, CDR1 is SGHAT and CDR2 FQDESV (reference sequence). The CDR3 extends over 13 amino acids. With 5 bases removed from V and 2 bases from J, the gap between germline ends came to 8 bases. CDR3 residues: CASSPTTTDTQYF. CDR3 in DNA: TGTGCCAGCAGCCCCACTACCACAGATACGCAGTATTTT.

V usage is TRBV4-1 and J usage is TRBJ2-1; D gene uncertain. Trimming removed 1 base at V and 5 bases at J, with 12 bases between. The CDR3 contains 15 residues. The germline gives CDR1 MGHRA, CDR2 YSYEKL. The CDR3 region is CASSQVRVNHNEQFF. The CDR3, as DNA: TGCGCCAGCAGCCAAGTACGGGTCAACCACAATGAGCAGTTCTTC.

The rearrangement joins TRBV30 to TRBJ1-2; 8 bases align to TRBD1. This CDR3 contains 15 residues. Germline values: CDR1 GTSNPN, CDR2 SVGIG (reference sequence). Trimming removed 1 base from V and 7 bases from J; junction bases left unmatched: 11. The chain's CDR3 is CAWSGASTGATGYTF. In DNA form, the CDR3 reads TGTGCCTGGAGTGGAGCCTCGACAGGGGCGACTGGCTACACCTTC.

In this sample, this clonotype turned up a few times. The V gene is TRBV29-1, the J gene TRBJ2-1; D is uncertain. CDR1 is SQVTM and CDR2 is ANQGSEA in the germline V gene. The CDR3 length is 12 residues. The V end was cut by 0 bases, the J end by 7 bases, with 7 bases between. Here the CDR3 DNA reads TGCAGCGTTGAAGATTCCTCAAATGAGCAGTTCTTC. Amino acids: CSVEDSSNEQFF.

The V gene is TRBV4-3, the J gene TRBJ1-5; no definite D call. CDR3 length: 16 residues. The V end was cut by 0 bases, the J end by 1 base, with 10 bases between. Germline V gives CDR1 LGHNA, CDR2 YSLEER. DNA for the CDR3: TGCGCCAGCAGCCAAGATCTTGCCCGGAGCAATCAGCCCCAGCATTTT. Amino acids: CASSQDLARSNQPQHF.

The chain employs TRBV4-2 and TRBJ2-7; 7 bases map to TRBD1. The CDR3 contains 15 residues. The germline V gene encodes CDR1 LGHNA and CDR2 YNFKEQ. Trimming took 1 base from V and 1 from J; bases not matched to a gene: 4. CDR3 nucleotides: TGTGCCAGCAGCCAAGGGACAGGTCCTTCCTACGAGCAGTACTTC. Its translation: CASSQGTGPSYEQYF.

The V and J genes are TRBV11-1 and TRBJ2-2; 7 nucleotides align to TRBD1. V shed 7 bases, J shed 4 bases, and the junction held 9 bases outside the gene matches. This CDR3 spans 15 amino acids. The germline V gene has CDR1 SGHAT and CDR2 FQDESV (reference sequence). CDR3 sequence: CASNHRGQTTGELFF. The CDR3, as DNA: TGTGCCAGCAATCACCGGGGACAGACCACCGGGGAGCTGTTTTTT.

This chain joins TRBV15 and TRBJ1-4; D uncertain. The CDR3 spans 13 residues. Trimming removed 0 bases from V and 13 bases from J, with 12 bases in between. Germline values: CDR1 LNHNV, CDR2 YYDKDF (reference sequence). Written as DNA, the CDR3 is TGTGCCACCAGCAGAGATACCCCAGGCGGACTGTTTTTT. The encoded protein is CATSRDTPGGLFF.

The genes are TRBV11-1 and TRBJ1-1; D not resolved. Deletions cut 4 bases from V and 0 bases from J, with 9 bases between. CDR3 length equals 14 residues. From germline, CDR1 is SGHAT and CDR2 FQDESV (reference sequence). The CDR3 bases are TGTGCCAGCAGCTCTGATGGGGTGAACACTGAAGCTTTCTTT. It translates to CASSSDGVNTEAFF.

The genes are TRBV11-2 and TRBJ2-1; TRBD2 matches 10 bases. Germline V lookup: CDR1 SGHAT, CDR2 FQNNGV. The CDR3 covers 16 residues. The ends lost 1 base at V and 6 bases at J; junction bases unmatched: 6. CDR3 nucleotides: TGTGCCAGCAGCTTAGGTGCTAGCGGGAGTCTCAATGAGCAGTTCTTC. It specifies CASSLGASGSLNEQFF.

J is TRBJ1-1 and V is TRBV10-3, with 7 nucleotides matching TRBD1. V was clipped by 5 bases and J by 5 bases; unmatched bases: 2. CDR1 and CDR2 (germline): ENHRY, SYGVKD. There are 12 residues in the CDR3. The CDR3 sequence: CAISTGDTEAFF. The DNA for the CDR3 is TGTGCCATCAGTACAGGGGATACTGAAGCTTTCTTT.

This chain uses TRBV6-5 with TRBJ2-5; TRBD2 aligns across 8 bases. Germline V gene sequence: CDR1 MNHEY, CDR2 SVGAGI. With V trimmed by 2 bases and J by 0 bases, 8 bases remained unmatched. The length of the CDR3 is 17 residues. Written as DNA, the CDR3 is TGTGCCAGCAGTTACGATTCTAGCGGGCTGTACCAAGAGACCCAGTACTTC. Amino acids: CASSYDSSGLYQETQYF.